This T cell receptor (beta chain) originates from a study of cytomegalovirus exposure and HLA in healthy donors. Study results and caveats: Reported performance of the classifier showed diagnosis of cytomegalovirus status with high specificity and sensitivity. The authors listed 164 TCR beta chains as cytomegalovirus-associated.

Researchers ran the PCR with 60 Vbeta and 13 Jbeta primers. Profiling relied on immunoSEQ multiplex PCR, and the TCRdb table lists in-frame clones only, not all of them. The table lists 150,000 to 200,000 clones, roughly 80% of them singletons, with around 3.1% in the top ten. Comments on this clone: What it binds is unknown.

The sequenced sample was PBMCs. The TCR comes from a woman in her thirties or forties in good health and CMV-seronegative.

This chain's CDR3 is CASSLLAGAPGNEQFF. The CDR3, as DNA: TGCGCCAGCAGCTTACTAGCGGGGGCCCCCGGCAATGAGCAGTTCTTC. The V and J genes are TRBV5-1 and TRBJ2-1; 11 bases are shared with TRBD2. The CDR3 has 16 amino acids. After removal of 2 bases from V and 6 bases from J, the junction contained 7 bases not matched to a gene. Looked up from germline, CDR1 is SGHRS and CDR2 is YFSETQ.